Listed below are T cell receptor beta chains from one sample, sequenced in a study of T cell repertoires in cytomegalovirus infection. TCRdb re-derived calls from the reads in MiXCR, one entry per CDR3 protein. The sample consists of about 130,000 distinct CDR3 sequences, roughly 9% of them appearing once. The sequenced sample was PBMCs. The source is a human donor in good health (CMV status not recorded). Some clones in this sample may be carry-over from other donors' samples. Both conserved end residues are part of each CDR3. A D gene is named only where the DNA matches it firmly. For some rows the clone size is stated as once, few or many, or as a class when expanded; others skip it.

D	V	J	size	DNA	CDR3
-	TRBV29-1	TRBJ1-1	-	TGCAGCGTTGTACAGGCTATGAACACTGAAGCTTTCTTT	CSVVQAMNTEAFF
-	TRBV29-1	TRBJ1-1	-	TGCAGCTCCGAGAAGGCATTGAACACTGAAGCTTTCTTT	CSSEKALNTEAFF
-	TRBV2	TRBJ1-6	-	TGTGCCAGCAGTGAGACCCTCACCCTCCACTTT	CASSETLTLHF
TRBD1	TRBV7-2	TRBJ1-1	many	TGTGCCTCGGGCCAGGGGGGCACTGAAGCTTTCTTT	CASGQGGTEAFF
-	TRBV2	TRBJ2-1	-	TGTGCCAGCAGTATCAACCGGGACAATGAGCAGTTCTTC	CASSINRDNEQFF
TRBD2	TRBV10-2	TRBJ2-7	many	TGCGCCAGCAGTGTAGCGGGGGCCTACGAGCAGTACTTC	CASSVAGAYEQYF
-	TRBV7-2	TRBJ2-2	many	TGTGCCAGCAACCCAGGGCCCGGGGAGCTGTTTTTT	CASNPGPGELFF
-	TRBV20-1	TRBJ2-5	-	TGCAGTGCTCGTCGAGGAGGCCAAGAGACCCAGTACTTC	CSARRGGQETQYF
-	TRBV18	TRBJ2-3	few	TGTGCCAGCTCACCGACTAGGGAGGTCACAGATACGCAGTATTTT	CASSPTREVTDTQYF
TRBD1	TRBV28	TRBJ1-4	few	TGTGCCAGCAGTTTAAGACAGGGGGGCGCGAATGAAAAACTGTTTTTT	CASSLRQGGANEKLFF
TRBD1	TRBV28	TRBJ1-2	many	TGTGCCAGCAGTTTATTCCGGGACAGAATTTCTTCTAACTATGGCTACACCTTC	CASSLFRDRISSNYGYTF
-	TRBV7-9	TRBJ2-7	many	TGTGCCAGCAGCTCGGACCAGCGGAACTACGAGCAGTACTTC	CASSSDQRNYEQYF
-	TRBV11-2	TRBJ2-6	many	TGTGCCAGCAGCTTAATGTCGGGCTTACCCGGCTCTGGGGCCAACGTCCTGACTTTC	CASSLMSGLPGSGANVLTF
-	TRBV29-1	TRBJ1-1	-	TGCAGCGCGTTAACAGGGCCGAACACTGAAGCTTTCTTT	CSALTGPNTEAFF
TRBD1	TRBV6-1	TRBJ2-7	few	TGTGCCACCCGTGTGGGGACAGGGGTAGGCGAGCAGTACTTC	CATRVGTGVGEQYF
-	TRBV15	TRBJ2-6	-	TGTGCCACCAGCTTACCGAACTCTGGGGCCAACGTCCTGACTTTC	CATSLPNSGANVLTF
TRBD1	TRBV18	TRBJ1-4	-	TGTGCCAGCTCACCGATCCAGGGGGGAGAAAAACTGTTTTTT	CASSPIQGGEKLFF
-	TRBV14	TRBJ2-1	few	TGTGCCAGCAGCCTCATACCTCCAGGGGTGAGCTCCTACAATGAGCAGTTCTTC	CASSLIPPGVSSYNEQFF
-	TRBV6-2/TRBV6-3	TRBJ2-3	many	TGTGCCAGCAGCCTGATGCTCCGAACAGATACGCAGTATTTT	CASSLMLRTDTQYF
-	TRBV12-3/TRBV12-4	TRBJ2-5	-	TGTGCCAGCAGTCCTCTCAACAGGGTTTTGGAGACCCAGTACTTC	CASSPLNRVLETQYF
-	TRBV6-1	TRBJ1-2	few	TGTGCCATCCGTCGGACGCCGGGCGACTATGGCTACACCTTC	CAIRRTPGDYGYTF
-	TRBV5-4	TRBJ2-1	few	TGTGCCAGCAGCTTTCAAGTTCAAGGGTACAATGAGCAGTTCTTC	CASSFQVQGYNEQFF
-	TRBV10-3	TRBJ2-5	many	TGTGCCATCAGCAGCAGGGATAAAGAGACCCAGTACTTC	CAISSRDKETQYF
-	TRBV27	TRBJ1-1	many	TGTGCCAGCAGTCTCCGGATTATGAACACTGAAGCTTTCTTT	CASSLRIMNTEAFF
TRBD1	TRBV7-2	TRBJ2-3	many	TGTGCCAGCAGCTTAGCTGAGACAGGGGGCGGGTCAGATACGCAGTATTTT	CASSLAETGGGSDTQYF
-	TRBV6-5	TRBJ2-7	many	TGTGCCAGCCACGATCCCGGACGGGGCCTCTCCTACGAGCAGTACTTC	CASHDPGRGLSYEQYF
-	TRBV29-1	TRBJ1-1	-	TGCAGCGCCTGGTTCCCGGGTTTGAACACTGAAGCTTTCTTT	CSAWFPGLNTEAFF
-	TRBV20-1	TRBJ2-7	-	TGCAGTGCTAGAGATGGGGGGTCGGTAACCTACGAGCAGTACTTC	CSARDGGSVTYEQYF
-	TRBV7-2	TRBJ1-1	many	TGTGCCAGCAGCCCGGGGACGAACACTGAAGCTTTCTTT	CASSPGTNTEAFF
-	TRBV28	TRBJ2-7	-	TGTGCCAGCAGTCCGACATCTATCCTCTCGGGCGAGCAGTACTTC	CASSPTSILSGEQYF
-	TRBV28	TRBJ2-3	many	TGTGCCAGCAGCGCCCCGGGTAGCCCGGGCACAGATACGCAGTATTTT	CASSAPGSPGTDTQYF
-	TRBV11-1	TRBJ2-3	-	TGTGCCAGCAGCTTCAGGGTTAGCACAGATACGCAGTATTTT	CASSFRVSTDTQYF
TRBD2	TRBV29-1	TRBJ2-1	few	TGCAGCGCGCTAGCGGGGGCCGACTCCTACAATGAGCAGTTCTTC	CSALAGADSYNEQFF
-	TRBV11-2	TRBJ2-5	many	TGTGCCAGCAGCTCCGGGTCCAAAGAGACCCAGTACTTC	CASSSGSKETQYF
-	TRBV7-2	TRBJ2-3	many	TGTGCCAGCAGCCTACCCTCGGGGGGCCCGGATACGCAGTATTTT	CASSLPSGGPDTQYF
-	TRBV7-9	TRBJ2-3	few	TGTGCCAGCAGCTTAGATAGACCCCTGCAGTATTTT	CASSLDRPLQYF
-	TRBV29-1	TRBJ2-5	many	TGCAGCGCCCCTCAGGGGGGTCAAGAGACCCAGTACTTC	CSAPQGGQETQYF
-	TRBV19	TRBJ2-3	many	TGTGCCAGAGATACGGACGGACTTTTCACAGATACGCAGTATTTT	CARDTDGLFTDTQYF
-	TRBV12-3/TRBV12-4	TRBJ2-5	-	TGTGCCAGCAGACTCCTAGGGACCGTTGGAGAGACCCAGTACTTC	CASRLLGTVGETQYF
TRBD1	TRBV7-8	TRBJ2-1	many	TGTGCCAGCAGCGACCGGGACAGAGAATACAATGAGCAGTTCTTC	CASSDRDREYNEQFF
TRBD2	TRBV20-1	TRBJ2-3	few	TGCAGTGCAAATTCCGGGACTAACACAGATACGCAGTATTTT	CSANSGTNTDTQYF
-	TRBV7-8	TRBJ2-7	many	TGTGCCAGCAGCTTATTGGAGCTGGGCGAGCAGTACTTC	CASSLLELGEQYF
-	TRBV7-9	TRBJ1-1	many	TGTGCCAGCAGCTTTGAGAGGGTGAACACTGAAGCTTTCTTT	CASSFERVNTEAFF
-	TRBV6-2/TRBV6-3	TRBJ1-1	-	TGTGCCAGCAGCCGGTTGGCCACTGAAGCTTTCTTT	CASSRLATEAFF
TRBD1	TRBV7-9	TRBJ1-2	many	TGTGCCAGCAGCTGGACAGGGGTTGGCTACACCTTC	CASSWTGVGYTF
-	TRBV12-3/TRBV12-4	TRBJ1-1	many	TGTGCCAGCAGTTTGGGGGGCGCGGTCACTGAAGCTTTCTTT	CASSLGGAVTEAFF
TRBD1	TRBV20-1	TRBJ1-2	-	TGCAGTGCCCGTGGGACAGGGGGCGCAAATTACTATGGCTACACCTTC	CSARGTGGANYYGYTF
-	TRBV20-1	TRBJ2-3	many	TGCAGTGCTAGAGACTCGAACTCGGGCACAGATACGCAGTATTTT	CSARDSNSGTDTQYF
-	TRBV27	TRBJ2-1	many	TGTGCCAGCACCTTAGTGGGGGGGCCCTACAATGAGCAGTTCTTC	CASTLVGGPYNEQFF
-	TRBV10-3	TRBJ2-3	many	TGTGCCATCACGGCCAGGGAGGCAGATACGCAGTATTTT	CAITAREADTQYF
-	TRBV6-6	TRBJ1-1	-	TGTGCCAGCAGTGAGAGGTACACTGAAGCTTTCTTT	CASSERYTEAFF
TRBD2	TRBV7-2	TRBJ2-3	many	TGTGCCAGCAGCTTGAGAGGCCTGGGACTAGCGGGGGCCGGGGATACGCAGTATTTT	CASSLRGLGLAGAGDTQYF
-	TRBV4-2	TRBJ1-1	many	TGTGCCAGCAGCTTCGGGGAGACCACTGAAGCTTTCTTT	CASSFGETTEAFF
-	TRBV20-1	TRBJ1-1	many	TGCAGTGCGCCGGAGGGCAGAGGGAACACTGAAGCTTTCTTT	CSAPEGRGNTEAFF
-	TRBV11-2	TRBJ2-3	many	TGTGCCAGCAGCCCATCTTCCCGAGAGACGCAGTATTTT	CASSPSSRETQYF